This record looks at one T cell receptor beta chain sequence and its context. Its matching antigen is unknown. Clones were sequenced by immunoSEQ multiplex PCR, and TCRdb holds only the in-frame ones, with some missing. Of 46,000 or so clones in the sample, about 80% were seen once. The sample originates from a study of memory B cells and T cells in multiple sclerosis. Overall study findings and caveats: Compartments had unequal clone-set sizes, affecting shared clonotype counts.

After stimulus-free culture, autoproliferating CFSE-dim and non-proliferating CFSE-high T cells were sequenced separately. Pooled replicate wells came from approximately 51 million CFSE-labeled PBMCs cultured less than nine days without stimulus. Without exogenous stimuli, around 0.5 uM CFSE-labeled PBMCs were cultured serum-free. Trimming removed 9 bases from V and 3 bases from J, with 23 bases in between. From germline, CDR1 is LNHDA and CDR2 SQIVND (reference sequence). The length of the CDR3 is 16 residues. The V gene is TRBV19, the J gene TRBJ1-2; weak D call: TRBD1 (6 bases). Specimen: PBMCs from blood kept in culture. This TCR derives from a human donor with multiple sclerosis. The CDR3 loop reads CASARDSGTPYYGYTF. CDR3 DNA sequence: TGTGCCAGCGCACGAGATTCCGGGACACCGTACTATGGCTACACCTTC.